Presented here are 10 T cell receptor beta chains from one specimen sequenced in a study of T cell repertoires in cytomegalovirus infection. TCRdb itself ran the reads through MiXCR, one entry per CDR3 protein. The sample shows about 300,000 distinct CDR3 sequences, around 10% of them seen only once. The sequenced sample was PBMCs. The receptors originated from a human donor in good health (CMV status not recorded). Some clones in this sample may be carry-over from other donors' samples.

The chain is built from TRBV20-1 and TRBJ2-4; D perhaps matches TRBD1 (5 bases). The length of the CDR3 is 11 residues. Trimming removed 0 bases at V and 15 bases at J, with 12 bases between. Looked up from germline, CDR1 is DFQATT and CDR2 is SNEGSKA (reference sequence). CDR3 sequence: CSARDGAQRYF. The DNA of the CDR3 is TGCAGTGCTAGAGATGGGGCCCAAAGGTACTTC.

In this sample, this clonotype turned up many times. The chain uses TRBV6-2 or TRBV6-3 and TRBJ2-1, with 11 bases lining up with TRBD2. The CDR3 extends over 17 amino acids. Germline CDR1 MNHEY, CDR2 SVGEGT. The ends lost 0 bases at V and 2 bases at J; junction bases unmatched: 3. This CDR3 reads CASSYSGTSGPYNEQFF. The DNA of the CDR3 is TGTGCCAGCAGTTACTCCGGGACTAGCGGTCCCTACAATGAGCAGTTCTTC.

The chain employs TRBV6-1 and TRBJ2-4; unclear D gene. CDR1 is MNHNS, CDR2 SASEGT, per germline. The CDR3 is 15 amino acids. The germline V and J ends were trimmed by 6 bases and 3 bases, with 15 bases remaining between them. The CDR3 is CASRTTSLDKNIQYF. The DNA of the CDR3 is TGTGCCAGCAGGACGACGAGTTTAGACAAAAACATTCAGTACTTC.

This clonotype appeared many times. The rearrangement uses TRBV11-1 and TRBJ1-1; D unresolved. V lost 7 bases, J lost 1 base, and 22 bases lay in between. The germline gives CDR1 SGHAT, CDR2 FQDESV (reference sequence). The CDR3 runs 17 residues. The CDR3 nucleotides are TGTGCCAGCACCCTACCTCCACTTTTGAGGGAGAACACTGAAGCTTTCTTT. Translation: CASTLPPLLRENTEAFF.

This clonotype appeared many times. At one of its ends the junction is not consistent with the germline gene, which may arise from a read error. V usage is TRBV15 and J usage is TRBJ2-1; D may be TRBD2 (8 bases). Germline V gene data show CDR1 as LNHNV and CDR2 as YYDKDF (reference sequence). The CDR3 runs to 13 residues. The CDR3 DNA is TGTGCCACCAGCAAAAATGCGGGGGGACAGAGAGTCTTC. It encodes CATSKNAGGQRVF. Based on the CDR3 plus reference TRBV15 and TRBJ2-1, the full variable domain is DAMVIQNPRYQVTQFGKPVTLSCSQTLNHNVMYWYQQKSSQAPKLLFHYYDKDFNNEADTPDNFQSRRPNTSFCFLDIRSPGLGDTAMYLCATSKNAGGQRVFGPGTRLTVL.

This clonotype has ten or more counts. V is TRBV7-2 and J is TRBJ1-6, with D maybe TRBD1 (6 bases). Germline CDR1 reads SGHTA; CDR2 reads FQGNSA. Deletions cut 0 bases from V and 6 bases from J, with 9 bases between. The CDR3 covers 15 residues. In nucleotides, the CDR3 is TGTGCCAGCAGCTTAGCCCCAGGGGCTAATTCACCCCTCCACTTT. Translated: CASSLAPGANSPLHF.

The table lists this clonotype with a few counts. The V call is TRBV12-3 or TRBV12-4, the J call TRBJ2-1; D call uncertain. This CDR3 spans 15 amino acids. V was clipped by 6 bases and J by 7 bases, with 19 bases between them. The CDR3 bases are TGTGCCAGCAGCCCAACGGTCCCCACCTTTAATGAGCAGTTCTTC. This sequence encodes CASSPTVPTFNEQFF.

This clonotype is a singleton in its sample. For the CDR3, the DNA is TGTGCCAGTATTTCACCCCTCCACTTT. Translating gives CASISPLHF. The chain couples TRBV19 to TRBJ1-6; no reliable D call. V shed 7 bases and J shed 9 bases, with 1 base lying between them. The CDR3 is 9 amino acids. Looked up from germline, CDR1 is LNHDA and CDR2 is SQIVND (reference sequence). Looking up the rest from reference TRBV19 and TRBJ1-6 gives the full variable domain: DGGITQSPKYLFRKEGQNVTLSCEQNLNHDAMYWYRQDPGQGLRLIYYSQIVNDFQKGDIAEGYSVSREKKESFPLTVTSAQKNPTAFYLCASISPLHFGNGTRLTVT.

This clonotype has at least ten counts. The gene calls are TRBV7-2 and TRBJ2-1; a possible D gene is TRBD1 (6 bases). V was clipped by 3 bases and J by 2 bases, with 11 bases between them. CDR1 SGHTA and CDR2 FQGNSA come from the germline V gene. The CDR3 extends over 15 amino acids. DNA for the CDR3: TGTGCCAGCAGCTTCAGAGGGACAACCTACAATGAGCAGTTCTTC. This encodes CASSFRGTTYNEQFF.

The sample holds many counts of this clonotype. The chain couples TRBV28 to TRBJ1-4, with a possible D match to TRBD1 (5 bases). The length of the CDR3 is 14 residues. Germline V gene data show CDR1 as MDHEN and CDR2 as SYDVKM. V dropped 9 bases and J dropped 8 bases, with 19 bases sitting between them. CDR3 DNA: TGTGCCAGTAACGCGGGGGGACGGAGGGAAAAACTGTTTTTT. Protein sequence: CASNAGGRREKLFF.